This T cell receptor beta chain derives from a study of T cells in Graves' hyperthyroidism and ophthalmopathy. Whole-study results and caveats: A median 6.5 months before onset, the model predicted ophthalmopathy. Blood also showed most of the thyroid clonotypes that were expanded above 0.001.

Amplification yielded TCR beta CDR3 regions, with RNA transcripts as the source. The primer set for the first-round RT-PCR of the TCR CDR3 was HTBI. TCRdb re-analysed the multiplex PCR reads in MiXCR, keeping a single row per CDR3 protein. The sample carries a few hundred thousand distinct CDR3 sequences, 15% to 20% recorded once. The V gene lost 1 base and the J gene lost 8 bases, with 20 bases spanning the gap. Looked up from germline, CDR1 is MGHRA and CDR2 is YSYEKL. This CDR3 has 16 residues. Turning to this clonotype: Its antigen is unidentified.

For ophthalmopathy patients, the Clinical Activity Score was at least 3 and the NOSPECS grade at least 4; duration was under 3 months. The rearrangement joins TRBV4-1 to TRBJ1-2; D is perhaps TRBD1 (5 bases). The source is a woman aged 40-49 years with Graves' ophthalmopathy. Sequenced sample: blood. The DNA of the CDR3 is TGCGCCAGCAGCCAAGTTCTCAGGGTGAGGTCCGACGGCTACACCTTC. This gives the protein CASSQVLRVRSDGYTF.